This is a list of T cell receptor beta chains from one sample in a study of blood T cell repertoires in COVID-19. Libraries were prepared by immunoSEQ multiplex PCR; TCRdb keeps only in-frame clonotypes and omits some of them. The data show tens of thousands of clones, around 76% seen once. Sequencing input: peripheral blood. These receptors were collected from a man aged 70-80 years with active or convalescent COVID-19. CDR3s include the opening cysteine and the closing phenylalanine or tryptophan. The D gene is left open where the match is weak. Not every row has a clone size; where given, it reads once, few, many or a size class.

>.|TRBV4-1|TRBJ1-6|.
TGCGCCAGCAGCCAAGTAGGGGATAATTCACCCCTCCACTTT
CASSQVGDNSPLHF
>.|TRBV5-5|TRBJ1-3|.
TGTGCCAGCAGCTTGTCCCCCGAGGACACCATATATTTT
CASSLSPEDTIYF
>.|TRBV6-1|TRBJ2-3|TRBD1
TGTGCCAGCAGTGTTGGGGGGGGACAGGGGATACATACGCAGTATTTT
CASSVGGGQGIHTQYF
>few|TRBV30|TRBJ1-3|.
TGTGCCTGGACAATGAGTGTTGGAAACACCATATATTTT
CAWTMSVGNTIYF
>.|TRBV3-1/TRBV3-2|TRBJ1-3|.
TGTGCCAGCAGCCAAGGTCTGGGGACAGGAAACACCATATATTTT
CASSQGLGTGNTIYF
>.|TRBV11-3|TRBJ2-5|.
TGTGCCAGCAGCCCACCTGGGGGGCAAGAGACCCAGTACTTC
CASSPPGGQETQYF
>.|TRBV15|TRBJ2-5|TRBD1
TGTGCCACCAGCCGGGACAGGGTTGGGACCCAGTACTTC
CATSRDRVGTQYF
>once|TRBV3-1/TRBV3-2|TRBJ1-1|TRBD1
TGTGCCAGCAGCCAAACAGGGGGCTTGACTGAAGCTTTCTTT
CASSQTGGLTEAFF
>once|TRBV11-1|TRBJ2-5|TRBD1
TGTGCCAGCAGGGCCGACAGGGTAGCGGAGACCCAGTACTTC
CASRADRVAETQYF
>.|TRBV6-5|TRBJ1-2|TRBD1
TGTGCCAGCAGTTCCCGGACAGGGAACTATGGCTACACCTTC
CASSSRTGNYGYTF
>many|TRBV2|TRBJ2-7|.
TGTGCCAGCGGCTACCCTAACTCCTCGGGACTTTTTCGGCCTTACGAGCAGTACTTC
CASGYPNSSGLFRPYEQYF
>.|TRBV5-6|TRBJ2-3|TRBD1
TGTGCCAGCAGCGCGCTAGGGACAGGGCTTTCAGATACGCAGTATTTT
CASSALGTGLSDTQYF
>once|TRBV19|TRBJ2-2|TRBD1
TGTGCCAGTTCACCCGGGACAGGGGTCGACACCGGGGAGCTGTTTTTT
CASSPGTGVDTGELFF
>once|TRBV18|TRBJ2-1|.
TGTGCCAGCCTACGTACGAACAATGAGCAGTTCTTC
CASLRTNNEQFF
>.|TRBV5-5|TRBJ1-1|.
TGTGCCAGCAGCCACGGACAGAGTAACACTGAAGCTTTCTTT
CASSHGQSNTEAFF
>.|TRBV14|TRBJ1-2|TRBD1
TGTGCCAGCAGCCTCCAGGGGGACTTCTATGGCTACACCTTC
CASSLQGDFYGYTF
>once|TRBV12-3/TRBV12-4|TRBJ1-1|.
TGTGCCAGCAGTACGGTTGCGGAAGCTTTCTTT
CASSTVAEAFF
>.|TRBV21-1|TRBJ2-1|.
TGTGCCAGCAGCAAAGGACTAGCGGGGGTTGGTGAGCAGTTCTTC
CASSKGLAGVGEQFF
>.|TRBV5-1|TRBJ2-7|.
TGCGCCAGCAGCTCCACAGGGATCGACGAGCAGTACTTC
CASSSTGIDEQYF
>.|TRBV3-1/TRBV3-2|TRBJ1-1|.
TGTGCCAGCAGCCCTCAGAGTGGGGCCGTAGGAGCTTTCTTT
CASSPQSGAVGAFF
>.|TRBV5-1|TRBJ2-1|.
TGCGCCAGCAGTTTGGGAGGTGTCCCGACCTACAATGAGCAGTTCTTC
CASSLGGVPTYNEQFF
>.|TRBV3-1/TRBV3-2|TRBJ1-6|.
TGTGCCAGCAGCCAAGGGTCGACAGTCGGCTCACCCCTCCACTTT
CASSQGSTVGSPLHF
>.|TRBV29-1|TRBJ2-7|.
TGCAGCGGGCACGGGGGAACCTACGAGCAGTACTTC
CSGHGGTYEQYF
>.|TRBV19|TRBJ2-1|TRBD2
TGTGCCAGTAGGGGAGTCCGGGACTACGACAATGAGCAGTTCTTC
CASRGVRDYDNEQFF
>.|TRBV7-9|TRBJ1-6|.
TGTGCCAGCAGCGCTCCAGGGAATTCACCCCTCCACTTT
CASSAPGNSPLHF
>.|TRBV28|TRBJ2-5|.
TGTGCCAGCGGGCGTAAGGAGACCCAGTACTTC
CASGRKETQYF
>few|TRBV5-1|TRBJ1-1|.
TGCGCCAGCAGTTCTAGGGGCGGTGGAGCTTTCTTT
CASSSRGGGAFF
>.|TRBV27|TRBJ2-5|TRBD2
TGTGCCAGCAGTCCACCGGGACTAGCTGGGGAGACCCAGTACTTC
CASSPPGLAGETQYF
>.|TRBV21-1|TRBJ2-5|.
TGTGCCAGCAGATTATGGAGCGACAGGGGTTGGAAGACCCAGTACTTC
CASRLWSDRGWKTQYF